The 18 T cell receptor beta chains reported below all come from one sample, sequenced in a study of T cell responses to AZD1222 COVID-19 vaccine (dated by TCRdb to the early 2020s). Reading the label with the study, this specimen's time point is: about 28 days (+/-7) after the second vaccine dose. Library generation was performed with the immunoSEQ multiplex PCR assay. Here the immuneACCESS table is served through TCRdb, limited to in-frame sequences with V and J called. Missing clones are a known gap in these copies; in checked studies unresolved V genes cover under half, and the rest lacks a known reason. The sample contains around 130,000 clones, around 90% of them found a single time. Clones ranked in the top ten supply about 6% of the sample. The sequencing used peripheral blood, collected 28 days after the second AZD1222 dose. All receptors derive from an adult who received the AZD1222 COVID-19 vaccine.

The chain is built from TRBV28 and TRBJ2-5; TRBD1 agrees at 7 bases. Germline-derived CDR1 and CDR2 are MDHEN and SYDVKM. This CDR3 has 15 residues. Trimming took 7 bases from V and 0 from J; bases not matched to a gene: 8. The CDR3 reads CASIPGTAYQETQYF. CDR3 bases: TGTGCCAGCATTCCCGGGACAGCGTACCAAGAGACCCAGTACTTC.

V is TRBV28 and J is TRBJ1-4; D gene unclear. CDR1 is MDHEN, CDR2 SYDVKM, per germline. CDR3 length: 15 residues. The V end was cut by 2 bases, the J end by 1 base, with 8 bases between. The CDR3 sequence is CASSLGPRTNEKLFF. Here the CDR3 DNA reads TGTGCCAGCAGTTTAGGTCCGAGAACTAATGAAAAACTGTTTTTT.

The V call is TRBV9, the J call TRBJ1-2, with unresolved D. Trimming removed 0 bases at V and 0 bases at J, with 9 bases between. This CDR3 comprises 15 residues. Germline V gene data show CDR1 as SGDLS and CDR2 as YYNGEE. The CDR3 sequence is CASSVAASANYGYTF. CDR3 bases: TGTGCCAGCAGCGTAGCGGCATCCGCTAACTATGGCTACACCTTC.

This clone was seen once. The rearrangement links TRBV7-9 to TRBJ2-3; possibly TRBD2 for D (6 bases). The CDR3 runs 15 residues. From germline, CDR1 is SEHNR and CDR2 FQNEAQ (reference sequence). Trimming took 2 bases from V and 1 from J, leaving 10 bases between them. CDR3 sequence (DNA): TGTGCCAGCAGCTTAACTGGGACTGGCACAGATACGCAGTATTTT. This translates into CASSLTGTGTDTQYF.

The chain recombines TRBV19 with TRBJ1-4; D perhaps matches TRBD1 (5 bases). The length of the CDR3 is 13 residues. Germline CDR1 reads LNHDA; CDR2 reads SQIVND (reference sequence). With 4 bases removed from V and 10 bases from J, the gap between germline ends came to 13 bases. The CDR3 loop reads CASSTRRGGKLFF. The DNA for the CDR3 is TGTGCCAGTAGTACCCGACGGGGGGGAAAACTGTTTTTT.

CDR3 nucleotide sequence: TGTGCCAGCAGCTTAGAACAGGGGGCGCGGGGCTACACCTTC. The encoded protein is CASSLEQGARGYTF. The chain combines TRBV7-2 with TRBJ1-2; 9 bases are a match to TRBD1. The CDR3 has 14 amino acids. The trim removed 1 base at V and 8 bases at J, leaving 5 bases unmatched. From germline, CDR1 is SGHTA and CDR2 FQGNSA.

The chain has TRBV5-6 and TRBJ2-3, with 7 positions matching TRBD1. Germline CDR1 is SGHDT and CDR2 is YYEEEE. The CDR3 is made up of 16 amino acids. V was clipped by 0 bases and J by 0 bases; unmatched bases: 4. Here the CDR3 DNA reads TGTGCCAGCAGCTTGGTGGGGACAGCTAGCACAGATACGCAGTATTTT. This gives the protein CASSLVGTASTDTQYF.

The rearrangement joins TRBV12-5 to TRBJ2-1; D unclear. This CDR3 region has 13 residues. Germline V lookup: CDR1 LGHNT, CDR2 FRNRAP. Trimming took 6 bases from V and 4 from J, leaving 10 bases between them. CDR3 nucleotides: TGTGCTAGTGGCCTTATGTCATACAATGAGCAGTTCTTC. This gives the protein CASGLMSYNEQFF.

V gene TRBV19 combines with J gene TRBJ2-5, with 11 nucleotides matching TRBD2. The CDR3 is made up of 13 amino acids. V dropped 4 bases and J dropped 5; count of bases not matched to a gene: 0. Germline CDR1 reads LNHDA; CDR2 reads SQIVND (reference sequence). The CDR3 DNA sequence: TGTGCCAGTAGTACTAGCGGGAGGGAGACCCAGTACTTC. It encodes CASSTSGRETQYF.

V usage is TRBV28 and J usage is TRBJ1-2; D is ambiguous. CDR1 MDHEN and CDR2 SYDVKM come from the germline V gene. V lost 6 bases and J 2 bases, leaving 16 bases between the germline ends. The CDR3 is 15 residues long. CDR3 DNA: TGTGCCAGCAGCTCCACTCCGACCTCAAACTATGGCTACACCTTC. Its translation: CASSSTPTSNYGYTF.

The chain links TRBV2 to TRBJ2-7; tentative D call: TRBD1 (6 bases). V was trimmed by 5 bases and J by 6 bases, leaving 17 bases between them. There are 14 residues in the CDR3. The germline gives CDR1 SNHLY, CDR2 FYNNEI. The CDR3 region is CASSKMGAATEQYF. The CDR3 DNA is TGTGCCAGCAGTAAAATGGGGGCCGCGACCGAGCAGTACTTC.

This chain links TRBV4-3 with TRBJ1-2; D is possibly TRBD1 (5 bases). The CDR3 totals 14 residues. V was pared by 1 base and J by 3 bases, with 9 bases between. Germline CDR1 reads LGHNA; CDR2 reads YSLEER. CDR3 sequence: CASSQADSHYGYTF. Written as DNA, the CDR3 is TGCGCCAGCAGCCAAGCTGACAGTCACTATGGCTACACCTTC.

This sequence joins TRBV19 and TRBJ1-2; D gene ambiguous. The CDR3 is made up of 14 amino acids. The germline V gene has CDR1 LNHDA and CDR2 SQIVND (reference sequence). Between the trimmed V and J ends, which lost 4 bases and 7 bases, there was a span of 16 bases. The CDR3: CASSTENPFGGYTF. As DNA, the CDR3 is TGTGCCAGTAGTACCGAAAACCCCTTTGGTGGCTACACCTTC.

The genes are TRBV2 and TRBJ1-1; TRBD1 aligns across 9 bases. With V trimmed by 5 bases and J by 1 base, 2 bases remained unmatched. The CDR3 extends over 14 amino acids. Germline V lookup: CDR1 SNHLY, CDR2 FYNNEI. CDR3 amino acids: CASSWDRANTEAFF. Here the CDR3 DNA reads TGTGCCAGCAGTTGGGACAGGGCGAACACTGAAGCTTTCTTT. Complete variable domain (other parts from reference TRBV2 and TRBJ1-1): EPEVTQTPSHQVTQMGQEVILRCVPISNHLYFYWYRQILGQKVEFLVSFYNNEISEKSEIFDDQFSVERPDGSNFTLKIRSTKLEDSAMYFCASSWDRANTEAFFGQGTRLTVV.

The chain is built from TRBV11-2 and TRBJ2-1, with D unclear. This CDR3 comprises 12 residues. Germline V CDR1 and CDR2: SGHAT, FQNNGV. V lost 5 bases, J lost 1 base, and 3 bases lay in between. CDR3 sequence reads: CASSGSYNEQFF. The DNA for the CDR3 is TGTGCCAGCAGCGGGTCCTACAATGAGCAGTTCTTC.

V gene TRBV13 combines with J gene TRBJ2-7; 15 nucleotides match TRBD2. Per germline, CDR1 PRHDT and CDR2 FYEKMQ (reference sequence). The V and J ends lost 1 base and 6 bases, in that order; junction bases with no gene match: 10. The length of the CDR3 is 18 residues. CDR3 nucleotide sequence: TGTGCCAGCAGCTTAGCCCTGGGACTAGCGGGAGGATCGGGCGAGCAGTACTTC. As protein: CASSLALGLAGGSGEQYF.

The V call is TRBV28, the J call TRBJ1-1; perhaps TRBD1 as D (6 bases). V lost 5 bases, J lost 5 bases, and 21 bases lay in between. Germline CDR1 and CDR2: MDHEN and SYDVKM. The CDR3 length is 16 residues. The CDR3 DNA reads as TGTGCCAGCAGTCAACCACAGGGTTCGGAGGGAACTGAAGCTTTCTTT. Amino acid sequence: CASSQPQGSEGTEAFF.

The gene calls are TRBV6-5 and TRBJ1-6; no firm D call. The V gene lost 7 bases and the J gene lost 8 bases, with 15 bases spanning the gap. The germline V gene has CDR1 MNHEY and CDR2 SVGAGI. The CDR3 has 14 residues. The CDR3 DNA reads TGTGCCAGCAACCAAAGTGGCGGATATTCACCCCTCCACTTT. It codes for CASNQSGGYSPLHF.